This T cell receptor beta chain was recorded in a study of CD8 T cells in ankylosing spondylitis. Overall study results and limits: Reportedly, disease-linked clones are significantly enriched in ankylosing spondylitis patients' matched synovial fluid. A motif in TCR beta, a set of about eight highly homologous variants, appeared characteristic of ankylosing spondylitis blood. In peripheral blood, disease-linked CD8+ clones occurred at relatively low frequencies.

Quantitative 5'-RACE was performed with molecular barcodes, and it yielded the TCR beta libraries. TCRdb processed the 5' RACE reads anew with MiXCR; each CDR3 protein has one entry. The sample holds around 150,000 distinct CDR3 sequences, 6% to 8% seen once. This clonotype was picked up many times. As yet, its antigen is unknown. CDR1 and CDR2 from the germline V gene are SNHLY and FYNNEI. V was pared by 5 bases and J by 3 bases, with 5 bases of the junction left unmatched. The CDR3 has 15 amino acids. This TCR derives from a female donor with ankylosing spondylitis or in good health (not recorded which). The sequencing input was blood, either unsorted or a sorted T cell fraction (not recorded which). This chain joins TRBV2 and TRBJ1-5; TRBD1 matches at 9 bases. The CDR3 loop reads CASSKDRGYNQPQHF. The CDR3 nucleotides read TGTGCCAGCAGTAAGGACAGGGGATACAATCAGCCCCAGCATTTT. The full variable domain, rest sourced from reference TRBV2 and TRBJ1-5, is EPEVTQTPSHQVTQMGQEVILRCVPISNHLYFYWYRQILGQKVEFLVSFYNNEISEKSEIFDDQFSVERPDGSNFTLKIRSTKLEDSAMYFCASSKDRGYNQPQHFGDGTRLSIL.